This TCR beta chain was retrieved from a study of T cell repertoires in cytomegalovirus infection. Whole-study findings and limits: Clonotype analysis showed dominance of the ex vivo response by HLA-C-restricted CMV-specific TCR beta clonotypes.

A word on this clonotype: Antigen unknown.

TCRdb processed the reads anew with MiXCR; each CDR3 protein has one entry. This table holds 150,000 to 200,000 distinct CDR3 sequences, under 30% found once. The sequence was obtained from a human donor in good health (CMV status not recorded). Some clones in this sample may be carry-over from other donors' samples. Material for sequencing was PBMCs.

CDR3 residues: CASSAKPGQGYNEQFF. DNA of the CDR3: TGTGCCAGCAGCGCCAAACCGGGACAGGGCTACAATGAGCAGTTCTTC. The chain employs TRBV7-6 and TRBJ2-1; 9 bases map to TRBD1. J was trimmed by 3 bases and V by 5 bases; bases with no gene match: 8. Germline lookup yields CDR1 SGHVS and CDR2 FNYEAQ. There are 16 residues in the CDR3.